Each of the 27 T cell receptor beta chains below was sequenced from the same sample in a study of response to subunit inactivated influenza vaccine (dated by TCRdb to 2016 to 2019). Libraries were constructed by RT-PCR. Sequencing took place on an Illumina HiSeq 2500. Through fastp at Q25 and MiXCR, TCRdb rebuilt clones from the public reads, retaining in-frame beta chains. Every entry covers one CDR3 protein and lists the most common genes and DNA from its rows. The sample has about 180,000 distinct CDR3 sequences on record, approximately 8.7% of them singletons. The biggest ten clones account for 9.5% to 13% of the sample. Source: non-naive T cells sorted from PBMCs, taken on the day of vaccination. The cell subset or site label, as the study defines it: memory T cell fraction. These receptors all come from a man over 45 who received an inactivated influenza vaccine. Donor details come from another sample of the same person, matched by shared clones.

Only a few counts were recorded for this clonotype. The CDR3 is CASRENSGNTIYF. The DNA for the CDR3 is TGTGCCAGCAGAGAAAACTCTGGAAACACCATATATTTT. The genes are TRBV27 and TRBJ1-3; D is ambiguous. The CDR3 sequence is 13 residues long. Looked up from germline, CDR1 is MNHEY and CDR2 is SMNVEV (reference sequence). V lost 6 bases, J lost 0 bases, and 6 bases lay in between.

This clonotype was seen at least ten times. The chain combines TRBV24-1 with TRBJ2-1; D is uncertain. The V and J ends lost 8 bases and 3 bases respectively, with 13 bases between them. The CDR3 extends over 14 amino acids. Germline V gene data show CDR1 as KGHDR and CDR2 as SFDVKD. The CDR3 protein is CATNVGADYNEQFF. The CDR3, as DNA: TGTGCCACCAACGTCGGAGCTGACTACAATGAGCAGTTCTTC.

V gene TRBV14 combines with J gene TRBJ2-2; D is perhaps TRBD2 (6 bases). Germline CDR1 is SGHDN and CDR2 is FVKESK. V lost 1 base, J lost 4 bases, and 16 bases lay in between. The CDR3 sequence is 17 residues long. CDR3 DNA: TGTGCCAGCAGCCAAGTTTTTGGTAGCGGAGCCACCGGGGAGCTGTTTTTT. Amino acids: CASSQVFGSGATGELFF.

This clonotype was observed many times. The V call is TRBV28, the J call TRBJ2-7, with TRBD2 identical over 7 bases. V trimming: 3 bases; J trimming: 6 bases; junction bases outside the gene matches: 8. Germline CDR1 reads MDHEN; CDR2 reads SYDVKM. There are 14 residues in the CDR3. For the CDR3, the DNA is TGTGCCAGCAGTTTCCAGCGGGGTGGGTCCGAGCAGTACTTC. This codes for CASSFQRGGSEQYF.

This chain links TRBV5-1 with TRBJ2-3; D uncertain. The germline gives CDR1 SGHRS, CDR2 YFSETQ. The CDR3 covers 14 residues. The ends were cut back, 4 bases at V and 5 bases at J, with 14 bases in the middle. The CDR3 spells CASSPRRLGDTQYF. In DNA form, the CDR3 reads TGCGCCAGCAGCCCTCGACGACTGGGAGATACGCAGTATTTT.

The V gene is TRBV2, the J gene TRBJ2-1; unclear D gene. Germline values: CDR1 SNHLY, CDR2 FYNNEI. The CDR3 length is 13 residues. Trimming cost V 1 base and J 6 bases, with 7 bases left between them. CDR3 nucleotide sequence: TGTGCCAGCAGTGAAGTGGAGTTCAATGAGCAGTTCTTC. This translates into CASSEVEFNEQFF.

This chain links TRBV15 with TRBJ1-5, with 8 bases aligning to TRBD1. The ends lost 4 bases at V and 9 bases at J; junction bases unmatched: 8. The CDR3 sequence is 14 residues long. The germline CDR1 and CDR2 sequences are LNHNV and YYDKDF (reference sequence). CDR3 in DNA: TGTGCCACCAGCAATCGACAGGGGCCTGGGCCCCAGCATTTT. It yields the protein CATSNRQGPGPQHF. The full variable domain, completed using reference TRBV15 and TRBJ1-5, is DAMVIQNPRYQVTQFGKPVTLSCSQTLNHNVMYWYQQKSSQAPKLLFHYYDKDFNNEADTPDNFQSRRPNTSFCFLDIRSPGLGDTAMYLCATSNRQGPGPQHFGDGTRLSIL.

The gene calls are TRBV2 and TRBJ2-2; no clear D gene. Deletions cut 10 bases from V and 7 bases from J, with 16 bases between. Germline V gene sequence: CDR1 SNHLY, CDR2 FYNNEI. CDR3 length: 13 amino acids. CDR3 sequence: CATRESVGGELFF. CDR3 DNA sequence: TGTGCCACCCGCGAAAGTGTGGGCGGGGAGCTGTTTTTT.

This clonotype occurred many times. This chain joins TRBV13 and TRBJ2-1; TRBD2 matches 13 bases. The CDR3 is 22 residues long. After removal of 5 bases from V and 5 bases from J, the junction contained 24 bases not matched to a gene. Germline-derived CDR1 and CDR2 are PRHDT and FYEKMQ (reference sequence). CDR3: CASSPKFRGQLAGGLFDNEQFF. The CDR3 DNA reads TGTGCCAGCAGCCCCAAGTTCCGGGGGCAACTAGCGGGGGGGCTCTTCGACAATGAGCAGTTCTTC.

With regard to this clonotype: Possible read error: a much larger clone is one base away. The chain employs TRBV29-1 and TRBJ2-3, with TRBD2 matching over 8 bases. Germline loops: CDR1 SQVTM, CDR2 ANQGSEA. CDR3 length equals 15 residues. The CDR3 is CSVEGLVGIRDTQSF. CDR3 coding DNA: TGCAGCGTTGAGGGACTAGTAGGGATCCGAGATACGCAGTCTTTT.

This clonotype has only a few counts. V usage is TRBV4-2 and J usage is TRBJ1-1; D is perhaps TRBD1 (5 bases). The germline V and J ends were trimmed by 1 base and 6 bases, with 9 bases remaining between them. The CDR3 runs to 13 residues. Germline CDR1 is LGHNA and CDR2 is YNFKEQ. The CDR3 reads CASSQVRTPEAFF. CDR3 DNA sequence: TGTGCCAGCAGCCAAGTTCGGACACCTGAAGCTTTCTTT.

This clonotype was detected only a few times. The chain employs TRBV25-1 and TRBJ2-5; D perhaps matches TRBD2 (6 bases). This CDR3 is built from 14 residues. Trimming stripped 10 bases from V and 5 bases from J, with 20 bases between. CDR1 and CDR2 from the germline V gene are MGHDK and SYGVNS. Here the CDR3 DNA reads TGTGCCACCACCGCCGGGGGTCGGTGGGAGACCCAGTACTTC. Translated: CATTAGGRWETQYF. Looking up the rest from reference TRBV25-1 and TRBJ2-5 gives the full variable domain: EADIYQTPRYLVIGTGKKITLECSQTMGHDKMYWYQQDPGMELHLIHYSYGVNSTEKGDLSSESTVSRIRTEHFPLTLESARPSHTSQYLCATTAGGRWETQYFGPGTRLLVL.

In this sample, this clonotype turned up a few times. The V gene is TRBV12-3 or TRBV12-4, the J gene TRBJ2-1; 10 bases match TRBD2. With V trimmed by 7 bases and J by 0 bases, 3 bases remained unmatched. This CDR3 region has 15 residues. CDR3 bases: TGTGCCAGCACCAGACTAGCGGGCTCCTACAATGAGCAGTTCTTC. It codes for CASTRLAGSYNEQFF.

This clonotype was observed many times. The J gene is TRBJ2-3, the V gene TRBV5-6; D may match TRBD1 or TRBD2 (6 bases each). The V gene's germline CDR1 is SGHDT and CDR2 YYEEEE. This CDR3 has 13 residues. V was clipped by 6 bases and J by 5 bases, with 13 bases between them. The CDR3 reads CASNPGAIDTQYF. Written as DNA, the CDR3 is TGTGCCAGCAACCCGGGGGCCATAGATACGCAGTATTTT.

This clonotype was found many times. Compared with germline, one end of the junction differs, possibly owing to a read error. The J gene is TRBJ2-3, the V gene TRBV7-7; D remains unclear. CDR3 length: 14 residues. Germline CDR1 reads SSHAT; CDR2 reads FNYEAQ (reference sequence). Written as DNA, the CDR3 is TGTGCTAGCAGCTTAGCCCGGACGGCGAATACGCAGTATTTT. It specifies CASSLARTANTQYF.

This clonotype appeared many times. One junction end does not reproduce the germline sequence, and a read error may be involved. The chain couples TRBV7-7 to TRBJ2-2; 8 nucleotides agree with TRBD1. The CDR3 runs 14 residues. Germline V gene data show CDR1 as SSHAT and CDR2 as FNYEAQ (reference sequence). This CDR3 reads CASSLRQGTGELFF. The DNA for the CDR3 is TGTGCTAGCAGCCTACGACAGGGGACCGGGGAGCTGTTTTTT.

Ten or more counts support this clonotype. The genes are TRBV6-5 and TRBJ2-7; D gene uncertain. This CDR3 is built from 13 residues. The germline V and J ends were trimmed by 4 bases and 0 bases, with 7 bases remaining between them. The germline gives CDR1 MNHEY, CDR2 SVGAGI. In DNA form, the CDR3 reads TGTGCCAGCAGTTCCCCTCTCTCCTACGAGCAGTACTTC. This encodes CASSSPLSYEQYF.

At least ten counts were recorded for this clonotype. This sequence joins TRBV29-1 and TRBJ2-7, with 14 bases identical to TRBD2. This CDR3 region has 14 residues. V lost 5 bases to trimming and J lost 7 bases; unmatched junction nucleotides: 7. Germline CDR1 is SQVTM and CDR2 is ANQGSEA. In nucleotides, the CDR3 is TGCAGCGTTACGACTAGCGGGAGGGCCTTTGAGCAGTACTTC. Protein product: CSVTTSGRAFEQYF.

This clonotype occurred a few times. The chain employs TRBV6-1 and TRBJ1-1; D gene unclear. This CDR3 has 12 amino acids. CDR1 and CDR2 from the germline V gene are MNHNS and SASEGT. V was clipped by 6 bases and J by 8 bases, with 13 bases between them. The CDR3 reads CASRDRQREAFF. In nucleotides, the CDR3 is TGTGCCAGCAGGGACCGGCAAAGGGAAGCTTTCTTT.

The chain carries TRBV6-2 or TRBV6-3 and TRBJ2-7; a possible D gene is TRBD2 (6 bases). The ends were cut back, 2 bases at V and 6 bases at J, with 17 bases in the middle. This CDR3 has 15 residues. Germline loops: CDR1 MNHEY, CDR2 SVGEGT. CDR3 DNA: TGTGCCAGCAGTTACGTCCGGGAGAAGAAGGGCGAGCAGTACTTC. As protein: CASSYVREKKGEQYF.

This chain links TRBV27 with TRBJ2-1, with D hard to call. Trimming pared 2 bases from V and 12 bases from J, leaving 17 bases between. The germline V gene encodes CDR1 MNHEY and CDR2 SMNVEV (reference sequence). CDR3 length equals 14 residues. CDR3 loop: CASSLKGGTMRQFF. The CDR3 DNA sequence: TGTGCCAGCAGTTTAAAAGGTGGCACAATGAGGCAGTTCTTC.

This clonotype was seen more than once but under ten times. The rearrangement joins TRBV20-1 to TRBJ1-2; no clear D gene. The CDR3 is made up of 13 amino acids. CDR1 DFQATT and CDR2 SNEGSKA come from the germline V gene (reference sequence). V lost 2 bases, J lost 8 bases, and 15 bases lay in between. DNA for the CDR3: TGCAGTGCTAGACTCCCGGGGTTCGGAGGCTACACCTTC. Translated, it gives CSARLPGFGGYTF.

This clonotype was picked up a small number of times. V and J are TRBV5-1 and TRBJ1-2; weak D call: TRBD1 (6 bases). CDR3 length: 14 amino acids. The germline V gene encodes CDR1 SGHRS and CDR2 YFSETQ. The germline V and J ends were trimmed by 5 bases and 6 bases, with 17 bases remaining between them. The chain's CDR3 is CASRTPGRDNGYTF. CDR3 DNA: TGCGCCAGCAGGACCCCAGGGAGGGACAATGGCTACACCTTC.

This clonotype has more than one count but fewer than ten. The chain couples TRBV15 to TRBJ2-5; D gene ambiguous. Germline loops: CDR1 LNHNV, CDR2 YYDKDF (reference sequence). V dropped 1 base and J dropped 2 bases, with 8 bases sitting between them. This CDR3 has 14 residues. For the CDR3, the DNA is TGTGCCACCAGCAGAGGGACGTTTCAAGAGACCCAGTACTTC. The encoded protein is CATSRGTFQETQYF.

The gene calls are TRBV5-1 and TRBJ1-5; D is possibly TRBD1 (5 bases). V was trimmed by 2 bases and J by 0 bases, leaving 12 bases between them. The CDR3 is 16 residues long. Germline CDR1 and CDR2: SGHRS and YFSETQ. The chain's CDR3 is CASSLGADSSNQPQHF. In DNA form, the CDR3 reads TGCGCCAGCAGCTTAGGGGCTGACAGTAGCAATCAGCCCCAGCATTTT.

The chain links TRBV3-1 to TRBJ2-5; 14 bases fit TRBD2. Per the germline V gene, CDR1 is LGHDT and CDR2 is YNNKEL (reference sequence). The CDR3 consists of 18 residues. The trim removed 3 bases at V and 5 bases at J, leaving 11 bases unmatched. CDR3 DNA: TGTGCCAGCAGCCATCTCGGGACTAGCGGGGGAGCACAGGAGACCCAGTACTTC. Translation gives CASSHLGTSGGAQETQYF.

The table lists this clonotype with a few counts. CDR3 in amino acids: CASQGGGGLTGANVLTF. In DNA, the CDR3 is TGTGCCAGCCAAGGAGGGGGGGGTTTAACTGGGGCCAACGTCCTGACTTTC. The chain links TRBV28 to TRBJ2-6, with a possible D match to TRBD2 (7 bases). Germline-derived CDR1 and CDR2 are MDHEN and SYDVKM. The CDR3 is 17 residues long. V was shortened by 8 bases and J by 2 bases, with 19 bases between the two germline ends.